A selection of T cell receptor beta chains follows, all from one sample in a study of T cells in Graves' hyperthyroidism and ophthalmopathy. TCRdb re-derived calls from the multiplex PCR reads in MiXCR, one entry per CDR3 protein. The sample includes around 290,000 distinct CDR3 sequences, 13% of them seen just once. Sequences were obtained from blood. Receptors originate from a woman between 25 and 40 years old with Graves' hyperthyroidism that later progressed to Graves' ophthalmopathy. CDR3s include the opening cysteine and the closing phenylalanine or tryptophan. The D gene is left open where the match is weak. Where a row states a size, it is once, few, many or the class of an expanded clone; other rows omit it.

length	V	J	D	size	CDR3	DNA
13	TRBV28	TRBJ1-2	TRBD1	many	CASSLPTGKGYTF	TGTGCCAGCAGTTTACCGACAGGGAAGGGCTACACCTTC
12	TRBV28	TRBJ1-2	TRBD1	many	CANRGRGDGYTF	TGTGCGAACAGGGGGCGGGGGGATGGCTACACCTTC
15	TRBV20-1	TRBJ2-1	TRBD2	many	CSASRTSGSGNEQFF	TGCAGTGCTAGCCGAACTAGCGGGAGTGGGAATGAGCAGTTCTTC
15	TRBV5-1	TRBJ2-2	.	.	CASSSGDFDTRELFF	TGCGCCAGCAGCTCTGGGGACTTTGATACCAGGGAGCTGTTTTTT
14	TRBV6-2/TRBV6-3	TRBJ1-1	.	many	CASSNGGLWTEAFF	TGTGCCAGCAGTAACGGGGGGCTATGGACTGAAGCTTTCTTT
15	TRBV5-1	TRBJ1-1	.	many	CASSRARGPNTEAFF	TGCGCCAGCTCACGCGCCAGGGGCCCGAACACTGAAGCTTTCTTT
15	TRBV3-1	TRBJ1-5	.	many	CASSLSTVSNQPQHF	TGTGCCAGCAGCCTTTCGACAGTCAGCAATCAGCCCCAGCATTTT
14	TRBV24-1	TRBJ2-7	.	many	CATSGQSYSYEQYF	TGTGCCACCAGCGGACAGTCCTACTCCTACGAGCAGTACTTC
15	TRBV7-2	TRBJ2-5	TRBD2	many	CASSFLAGGQETQYF	TGTGCCAGCAGCTTCCTAGCGGGAGGTCAAGAGACCCAGTACTTC
15	TRBV7-9	TRBJ1-3	.	many	CASSSGTSTGNTIYF	TGTGCCAGCAGCTCTGGGACATCAACTGGAAACACCATATATTTT
15	TRBV3-1	TRBJ2-7	.	many	CASSQVSGFSYEQYF	TGTGCCAGCAGCCAAGTAAGCGGGTTTTCCTACGAGCAGTACTTC
15	TRBV12-3/TRBV12-4	TRBJ1-5	TRBD1	many	CASSNDRGLIRPQHF	TGTGCCAGCAGTAATGACAGGGGGTTGATTCGGCCCCAGCATTTT
10	TRBV6-2/TRBV6-3	TRBJ1-1	.	many	CAKTGGRAFF	TGTGCCAAAACGGGGGGGAGAGCTTTCTTT
19	TRBV11-2	TRBJ2-2	.	many	CASSLPLFPTEGDTGELFF	TGTGCCAGCAGCTTACCCCTTTTCCCGACAGAGGGGGATACCGGGGAGCTGTTTTTT
15	TRBV29-1	TRBJ1-1	TRBD1	.	CSVEDWHRGHTEAFF	TGCAGCGTTGAAGATTGGCACAGGGGGCACACTGAAGCTTTCTTT
16	TRBV20-1	TRBJ2-2	TRBD2	few	CSARGTSGVNTGELFF	TGCAGTGCTAGAGGGACTAGCGGGGTGAACACCGGGGAGCTGTTTTTT
15	TRBV5-1	TRBJ2-1	TRBD1	many	CASSRTGSSYNEQFF	TGCGCCAGCAGCCGGACAGGGAGCTCCTACAATGAGCAGTTCTTC
13	TRBV5-1	TRBJ1-1	.	many	CASSLEPNTEAFF	TGCGCCAGCAGCTTGGAACCGAACACTGAAGCTTTCTTT
14	TRBV2	TRBJ2-2	.	many	CASNWDLNTGELFF	TGTGCCAGCAATTGGGACCTGAACACCGGGGAGCTGTTTTTT
11	TRBV3-2	TRBJ1-2	.	few	CASLPPYGYTF	TGTGCCAGCCTACCCCCCTATGGCTACACCTTC
14	TRBV6-1	TRBJ2-1	.	many	CASSRREGYNEQFF	TGTGCCAGCAGTCGGAGGGAAGGTTACAATGAGCAGTTCTTC
15	TRBV3-1	TRBJ1-1	.	.	CASSQDGQANTEAFF	TGTGCCAGCAGCCAAGATGGGCAGGCCAACACTGAAGCTTTCTTT
13	TRBV29-1	TRBJ2-6	.	few	CSVGGDGANVLTF	TGCAGCGTTGGAGGGGATGGGGCCAACGTCCTGACTTTC
14	TRBV7-9	TRBJ1-2	.	many	CASSLAVKGHGYTF	TGTGCCAGCAGCTTAGCGGTGAAGGGTCATGGCTACACCTTC
15	TRBV2	TRBJ2-1	TRBD2	many	CASSPRTSAHNEQFF	TGTGCCAGCAGCCCCCGGACTAGCGCACACAATGAGCAGTTCTTC
13	TRBV28	TRBJ2-1	.	few	CASSPNLAGGEFF	TGTGCCAGCAGCCCTAATCTCGCGGGCGGAGAGTTCTTC
14	TRBV28	TRBJ1-5	.	.	CASSNRGGYQPQHF	TGTGCCAGCAGCAACCGGGGAGGGTATCAGCCCCAGCATTTT
13	TRBV7-9	TRBJ2-1	.	.	CASSPGVGDEQFF	TGTGCCAGCAGCCCGGGGGTGGGGGATGAGCAGTTCTTC
15	TRBV7-9	TRBJ2-3	.	few	CASSSTRGSADTQYF	TGTGCCAGCAGCTCCACGAGGGGGAGTGCAGATACGCAGTATTTT
14	TRBV19	TRBJ2-7	TRBD2	few	CASSIGLAGNEQYF	TGTGCCAGTAGTATTGGGCTAGCGGGAAACGAGCAGTACTTC
14	TRBV3-1	TRBJ1-1	.	many	CASSPQGLNTEAFF	TGTGCCAGCAGCCCGCAGGGGCTGAACACTGAAGCTTTCTTT
14	TRBV9	TRBJ2-1	.	.	CASSPTTGGDEQFF	TGTGCCAGCAGCCCGACCACCGGGGGAGATGAGCAGTTCTTC
14	TRBV12-3/TRBV12-4	TRBJ1-2	.	many	CASSRTVLPYGYTF	TGTGCCAGCAGCCGGACAGTACTCCCATATGGCTACACCTTC
17	TRBV13	TRBJ2-7	.	many	CASSVLDSSGSSYEQYF	TGTGCCAGCAGCGTCCTAGATTCCAGCGGCAGCTCCTACGAGCAGTACTTC
14	TRBV27	TRBJ1-1	.	many	CASSSLRGPTEAFF	TGTGCCAGCAGTTCTCTCCGTGGCCCCACTGAAGCTTTCTTT
15	TRBV20-1	TRBJ2-3	.	many	CSASPAGAPTDTQYF	TGCAGTGCTAGCCCCGCAGGGGCGCCCACAGATACGCAGTATTTT